This entry describes one T cell receptor (beta chain). The data stem from a study of control samples from healthy donors and cancer patients. Produced via immunoSEQ multiplex PCR; TCRdb's table is partial and in-frame only. The sample carries approximately 210,000 clones, over 80% recorded once. This clonotype was obtained from a man aged 25-45 years in good health. Sequenced: blood.

CDR3 sequence: CASSDGPYGKKLFF. Here the CDR3 DNA reads TGTGCCAGCAGTGACGGGCCCTATGGGAAAAAACTGTTTTTT. The chain carries TRBV2 and TRBJ1-4; D is uncertain. V lost 3 bases to trimming and J lost 9 bases, with 14 bases between them. This CDR3 contains 14 residues. From germline, CDR1 is SNHLY and CDR2 FYNNEI.